Listed below are T cell receptor beta chains from one sample, sequenced in a study of blood T cell repertoires in COVID-19. Profiled with immunoSEQ multiplex PCR; TCRdb holds only in-frame clones, not every one. The sample has some 270,000 clones, roughly 90% seen once. The sequencing input was peripheral blood. The origin of the receptors is a man aged 45-65 years with acute or convalescent COVID-19. The CDR3 runs from the conserved cysteine through the conserved F or W. Each record gives: CDR3 protein, D gene, J gene, clone size, V gene. D genes are given only for firm matches. Some rows mark clone size as missing; the rest say once, few, many or name a class of expanded clone.

CDR3 protein: CASSARTEGTQYF
D gene: NA
J gene: TRBJ2-5
clone size: NA
V gene: TRBV9

CDR3 protein: CASSPLGGNEKLFF
D gene: NA
J gene: TRBJ1-4
clone size: NA
V gene: TRBV27

CDR3 protein: CASSPREAGTVGGYTF
D gene: NA
J gene: TRBJ1-2
clone size: NA
V gene: TRBV18

CDR3 protein: CASSLGTGVSYTF
D gene: TRBD1
J gene: TRBJ1-2
clone size: once
V gene: TRBV12-3/TRBV12-4

CDR3 protein: CASRSTGRTEAFF
D gene: TRBD1
J gene: TRBJ1-1
clone size: NA
V gene: TRBV12-3/TRBV12-4

CDR3 protein: CASSRELAGTDTQYF
D gene: TRBD2
J gene: TRBJ2-3
clone size: NA
V gene: TRBV3-1/TRBV3-2

CDR3 protein: CASSTTGVRKNIQYF
D gene: TRBD1
J gene: TRBJ2-4
clone size: NA
V gene: TRBV28

CDR3 protein: CASSHRDRDSPLHF
D gene: TRBD1
J gene: TRBJ1-6
clone size: NA
V gene: TRBV3-1/TRBV3-2

CDR3 protein: CASTPAALYNEQFF
D gene: NA
J gene: TRBJ2-1
clone size: NA
V gene: TRBV19

CDR3 protein: CASSQDSYEQYF
D gene: NA
J gene: TRBJ2-7
clone size: NA
V gene: TRBV18

CDR3 protein: CASSEDRVGNTIYF
D gene: TRBD1
J gene: TRBJ1-3
clone size: NA
V gene: TRBV2

CDR3 protein: CASSLQGTPYEQYF
D gene: NA
J gene: TRBJ2-7
clone size: NA
V gene: TRBV27

CDR3 protein: CASSTPGGASKPQHF
D gene: NA
J gene: TRBJ1-5
clone size: NA
V gene: TRBV19

CDR3 protein: CASRLAQGRGYEQYF
D gene: NA
J gene: TRBJ2-7
clone size: NA
V gene: TRBV12-2

CDR3 protein: CASSLAPGHILDYGYTF
D gene: NA
J gene: TRBJ1-2
clone size: NA
V gene: TRBV5-1

CDR3 protein: CASSSDRANYGYTF
D gene: TRBD1
J gene: TRBJ1-2
clone size: NA
V gene: TRBV5-1

CDR3 protein: CASSYGSENQPQHF
D gene: NA
J gene: TRBJ1-5
clone size: once
V gene: TRBV6-5

CDR3 protein: CASFGGMGTDTQYF
D gene: NA
J gene: TRBJ2-3
clone size: NA
V gene: TRBV27

CDR3 protein: CASAGQASGNTIYF
D gene: TRBD1
J gene: TRBJ1-3
clone size: NA
V gene: TRBV5-1

CDR3 protein: CASSQRGSGYTF
D gene: NA
J gene: TRBJ1-2
clone size: NA
V gene: TRBV3-1/TRBV3-2

CDR3 protein: CASSYSQRGGPLAKNIQYF
D gene: TRBD2
J gene: TRBJ2-4
clone size: once
V gene: TRBV6-2/TRBV6-3

CDR3 protein: CARWGGPVLAEGSYEQYF
D gene: TRBD2
J gene: TRBJ2-7
clone size: few
V gene: TRBV10-1

CDR3 protein: CASSLGDREIYVTGPGNTIYF
D gene: TRBD1
J gene: TRBJ1-3
clone size: NA
V gene: TRBV5-1

CDR3 protein: CASSSGTGSYEQYF
D gene: TRBD1
J gene: TRBJ2-7
clone size: NA
V gene: TRBV5-4

CDR3 protein: CASSIRTGAPYGYTF
D gene: TRBD1
J gene: TRBJ1-2
clone size: NA
V gene: TRBV6-4

CDR3 protein: CSVVAGPWYEQYF
D gene: NA
J gene: TRBJ2-7
clone size: once
V gene: TRBV29-1

CDR3 protein: CASSTLQGTRYGYTF
D gene: TRBD1
J gene: TRBJ1-2
clone size: NA
V gene: TRBV5-6

CDR3 protein: CASSGGEGTEAFF
D gene: NA
J gene: TRBJ1-1
clone size: NA
V gene: TRBV2

CDR3 protein: CASSLPGGMAYNEQFF
D gene: TRBD2
J gene: TRBJ2-1
clone size: once
V gene: TRBV5-1

CDR3 protein: CASSFILADTQYF
D gene: NA
J gene: TRBJ2-3
clone size: NA
V gene: TRBV5-1

CDR3 protein: CASSQRVSNTGELFF
D gene: NA
J gene: TRBJ2-2
clone size: NA
V gene: TRBV4-1

CDR3 protein: CAWSAGGGLQETQYF
D gene: TRBD2
J gene: TRBJ2-5
clone size: NA
V gene: TRBV30

CDR3 protein: CASSSDRGSNEKLFF
D gene: TRBD1
J gene: TRBJ1-4
clone size: NA
V gene: TRBV5-5

CDR3 protein: CASTQDATRVYEQYF
D gene: NA
J gene: TRBJ2-7
clone size: NA
V gene: TRBV11-1

CDR3 protein: CASSLREGGPYNEQFF
D gene: NA
J gene: TRBJ2-1
clone size: once
V gene: TRBV4-1

CDR3 protein: CATSDRTNTGELFF
D gene: NA
J gene: TRBJ2-2
clone size: NA
V gene: TRBV24-1

CDR3 protein: CASSLGLAGAVYEQYF
D gene: TRBD2
J gene: TRBJ2-7
clone size: once
V gene: TRBV5-5

CDR3 protein: CASGGAKDTQYF
D gene: NA
J gene: TRBJ2-3
clone size: NA
V gene: TRBV6-5

CDR3 protein: CASSFGTGEKLFF
D gene: NA
J gene: TRBJ1-4
clone size: NA
V gene: TRBV12-1

CDR3 protein: CASSQGRGQFF
D gene: NA
J gene: TRBJ2-1
clone size: many
V gene: TRBV3-1/TRBV3-2

CDR3 protein: CASSPRDRGLETQYF
D gene: TRBD1
J gene: TRBJ2-5
clone size: NA
V gene: TRBV5-1

CDR3 protein: CASSPVGGRGTEAFF
D gene: NA
J gene: TRBJ1-1
clone size: NA
V gene: TRBV18

CDR3 protein: CASSYGTAMNTEAFF
D gene: TRBD1
J gene: TRBJ1-1
clone size: NA
V gene: TRBV11-2

CDR3 protein: CASSRQGAVDGYTF
D gene: TRBD1
J gene: TRBJ1-2
clone size: NA
V gene: TRBV3-1/TRBV3-2

CDR3 protein: CASSQSVLAGRGYQETQYF
D gene: TRBD2
J gene: TRBJ2-5
clone size: NA
V gene: TRBV3-1/TRBV3-2

CDR3 protein: CAWSVQGGDEQYF
D gene: NA
J gene: TRBJ2-7
clone size: once
V gene: TRBV30

CDR3 protein: CASSLEMSGALGEQYF
D gene: NA
J gene: TRBJ2-7
clone size: NA
V gene: TRBV5-1